This T cell receptor beta chain stems from a study of response to subunit inactivated influenza vaccine. This clonotype was detected only a few times. This CDR3 is missing its conserved last phenylalanine or tryptophan, likely due to a read error. CDR3 size: 16 residues. Looked up from germline, CDR1 is MNHNS and CDR2 is SASEGT. The V segment lost 7 bases and the J segment 1 base; nucleotides outside the gene matches: 9. TCRdb redid the calling of the RT-PCR reads with MiXCR, one entry per CDR3 protein. The table has 700,000 to 900,000 distinct CDR3 sequences, approximately 21% seen once; the top ten hold about 10%.

This chain connects TRBV6-1 to TRBJ1-5; 8 nucleotides match TRBD1. The sample was PBMCs from blood, taken roughly 5 days after vaccination. This TCR was recovered from a man aged 50-60 years who received an inactivated influenza vaccine. CDR3 nucleotides: TGTGCCAGCAAGAGCCTCCAGGGGGCCAGCAATCAGCCCCAGCATCTT. It encodes CASKSLQGASNQPQHL.